These 32 T cell receptor beta chains were sequenced from one sample in a study of blood T cell repertoires in COVID-19. Profiling relied on immunoSEQ multiplex PCR, and the TCRdb table lists in-frame clones only, not all of them. The table shows 350,000 to 450,000 clones, with roughly 85% occurring only once. Material for sequencing was peripheral blood. These receptors originate from a woman aged 18-29 years with acute or convalescent COVID-19.

J is TRBJ1-6 and V is TRBV18; no clear D gene. V was trimmed by 1 base and J by 8 bases, leaving 15 bases between them. CDR1 and CDR2 from the germline V gene are KGHSH and LQKENI. The CDR3 loop spans 16 amino acids. The CDR3 sequence is CASSPLFTGGDSPLHF. CDR3 in DNA: TGTGCCAGCTCACCACTTTTCACCGGCGGGGATTCACCCCTCCACTTT. The complete variable domain, with remaining parts taken from reference TRBV18 and TRBJ1-6, reads NAGVMQNPRHLVRRRGQEARLRCSPMKGHSHVYWYRQLPEEGLKFMVYLQKENIIDESGMPKERFSAEFPKEGPSILRIQQVVRGDSAAYFCASSPLFTGGDSPLHFGNGTRLTVT.

V is TRBV9 and J is TRBJ1-1, with no clear D. V lost 2 bases and J lost 1, with 9 bases in between. The CDR3 is made up of 14 amino acids. Germline values: CDR1 SGDLS, CDR2 YYNGEE. DNA of the CDR3: TGTGCCAGCAGCGTCCAGGCAAGGAACACTGAAGCTTTCTTT. Translating gives CASSVQARNTEAFF.

The chain is built from TRBV5-1 and TRBJ1-2; D is ambiguous. Germline V CDR1 and CDR2: SGHRS, YFSETQ. Trimming removed 5 bases at V and 6 bases at J, with 11 bases between. The CDR3 loop spans 12 amino acids. The CDR3 is CASSPKGDGYTF. CDR3 nucleotides: TGCGCCAGCAGTCCGAAGGGAGATGGCTACACCTTC.

The rearrangement joins TRBV5-1 to TRBJ1-4; D ambiguous. The CDR3 spans 14 residues. V lost 4 bases and J 4 bases, leaving 11 bases between the germline ends. Germline assignment: CDR1 SGHRS and CDR2 YFSETQ. Here the CDR3 DNA reads TGCGCCAGCAGCCCTACGACAAGTAATGAAAAACTGTTTTTT. Protein product: CASSPTTSNEKLFF.

This chain links TRBV11-2 with TRBJ1-5; 10 nucleotides agree with TRBD1. The CDR3 covers 15 residues. Trimming at V came to 5 bases and at J to 7 bases, leaving 8 bases not matched to a gene. Per the germline V gene, CDR1 is SGHAT and CDR2 is FQNNGV. CDR3 protein: CASSQGQGFGQPQHF. CDR3 DNA: TGTGCCAGCAGCCAGGGACAGGGGTTCGGGCAGCCCCAGCATTTT.

This chain connects TRBV6-5 to TRBJ2-1; 12 bases match TRBD2. This CDR3 is 15 amino acids long. Germline values: CDR1 MNHEY, CDR2 SVGAGI. V lost 6 bases, J lost 6 bases, and 6 bases stayed unmatched. CDR3 in amino acids: CASRRVTSGSNEQFF. CDR3 bases: TGTGCCAGCAGGCGCGTGACTAGCGGGAGCAATGAGCAGTTCTTC.

The genes are TRBV5-4 and TRBJ1-5; TRBD1 might be the D (5 bases). CDR1 is SGHNT and CDR2 is YYREEE in the germline V gene (reference sequence). With 3 bases removed from V and 1 base from J, the gap between germline ends came to 14 bases. The CDR3 is 16 residues long. CDR3 in amino acids: CASSSGGANSNQPQHF. Here the CDR3 DNA reads TGTGCCAGCAGCTCGGGAGGGGCGAACAGCAATCAGCCCCAGCATTTT.

The chain links TRBV9 to TRBJ2-6; unclear D gene. Germline-derived CDR1 and CDR2 are SGDLS and YYNGEE. This CDR3 is built from 16 residues. The V end was cut by 0 bases, the J end by 0 bases, with 7 bases between. The CDR3 DNA follows: TGTGCCAGCAGCGTAGGGCCAAACTCTGGGGCCAACGTCCTGACTTTC. Amino acid sequence: CASSVGPNSGANVLTF. The variable domain in full, with the rest retrieved from reference TRBV9 and TRBJ2-6, is DSGVTQTPKHLITATGQRVTLRCSPRSGDLSVYWYQQSLDQGLQFLIQYYNGEERAKGNILERFSAQQFPDLHSELNLSSLELGDSALYFCASSVGPNSGANVLTFGAGSRLTVL.

The rearrangement uses TRBV7-6 and TRBJ2-5; the D gene is possibly TRBD2 (6 bases). The CDR3 spans 15 residues. V dropped 5 bases and J dropped 1 base, with 14 bases sitting between them. Germline V CDR1 and CDR2: SGHVS, FNYEAQ. CDR3 amino acids: CASSDGTGPQETQYF. The CDR3 DNA sequence: TGTGCCAGCAGCGACGGGACTGGCCCCCAAGAGACCCAGTACTTC. The whole variable domain, remainder taken from reference TRBV7-6 and TRBJ2-5, is GAGVSQSPRYKVTKRGQDVALRCDPISGHVSLYWYRQALGQGPEFLTYFNYEAQQDKSGLPNDRFSAERPEGSISTLTIQRTEQRDSAMYRCASSDGTGPQETQYFGPGTRLLVL.

The V call is TRBV15, the J call TRBJ2-7, with 10 positions matching TRBD1. There are 15 residues in the CDR3. CDR1 is LNHNV and CDR2 is YYDKDF in the germline V gene (reference sequence). The V gene end was trimmed by 9 bases and the J gene end by 5 bases; junction bases not matched to a gene: 13. CDR3 sequence: CATERPGQGKHEQYF. Here the CDR3 DNA reads TGTGCCACAGAAAGGCCGGGACAGGGGAAACACGAGCAGTACTTC.

V and J are TRBV4-1 and TRBJ2-7; D unclear. Looked up from germline, CDR1 is MGHRA and CDR2 is YSYEKL. Trimming stripped 0 bases from V and 2 bases from J, with 8 bases between. The CDR3 has 14 residues. The CDR3 is CASSQESAAYEQYF. CDR3 DNA: TGCGCCAGCAGCCAAGAATCGGCGGCCTACGAGCAGTACTTC.

This clone appeared a few times. The V call is TRBV2, the J call TRBJ1-5; TRBD1 is a possible D gene (6 bases). Germline CDR1 SNHLY, CDR2 FYNNEI. This CDR3 is built from 13 residues. V gave up 5 bases and J gave up 5 bases, with 10 bases separating them. This chain's CDR3 is CASSYKGDQPQHF. The CDR3 DNA follows: TGTGCCAGCAGTTATAAGGGGGATCAGCCCCAGCATTTT.

DNA of the CDR3: TGTGCCAGCAGCTCGACTAGGAGCGAGCAGTACTTC. The encoded protein is CASSSTRSEQYF. This chain joins TRBV7-9 and TRBJ2-7; a weak D match, TRBD2 (6 bases). The V and J ends lost 4 bases and 6 bases respectively, with 10 bases between them. The CDR3 sequence is 12 residues long. In germline, CDR1 is SEHNR, CDR2 FQNEAQ (reference sequence).

This clone was picked up many times. Other DNA sequences in this specimen translate into the identical CDR3. The chain joins TRBV24-1 to TRBJ2-3; 8 bases are shared with TRBD2. Germline CDR1 KGHDR, CDR2 SFDVKD. Losses at the gene ends were 1 base for V and 4 bases for J; bases not matched to a gene: 0. This CDR3 is built from 14 residues. CDR3: CATSDFGGADTQYF. The CDR3 nucleotides read TGTGCCACCAGTGATTTCGGGGGGGCAGATACGCAGTATTTT.

The CDR3 region is CASRHQDNEKLFF. The DNA for the CDR3 is TGTGCCAGCAGACATCAAGATAATGAAAAACTGTTTTTT. The J gene is TRBJ1-4, the V gene TRBV5-6, with D unclear. The CDR3 loop spans 13 amino acids. The germline V gene encodes CDR1 SGHDT and CDR2 YYEEEE. Between the trimmed V and J ends, which lost 5 bases and 4 bases, there was a span of 9 bases. Full variable domain (rest looked up from reference TRBV5-6 and TRBJ1-4): DAGVTQSPTHLIKTRGQQVTLRCSPKSGHDTVSWYQQALGQGPQFIFQYYEEEERQRGNFPDRFSGHQFPNYSSELNVNALLLGDSALYLCASRHQDNEKLFFGSGTQLSVL.

CDR3 nucleotides: TGTGCCAGCAGCTTAGGCGGAGGCGCGGATCAGCCCCAGCATTTT. Encoded protein: CASSLGGGADQPQHF. The rearrangement joins TRBV13 to TRBJ1-5; D ambiguous. The CDR3 loop spans 15 amino acids. Deletions cut 0 bases from V and 5 bases from J, with 11 bases between. The germline V gene has CDR1 PRHDT and CDR2 FYEKMQ (reference sequence).

The V gene is TRBV7-3, the J gene TRBJ2-7; 7 bases are a match to TRBD1. Germline V lookup: CDR1 SGHTA, CDR2 FQGTGA. The CDR3 loop spans 13 amino acids. Trimming took 4 bases from V and 6 from J; bases not matched to a gene: 6. The CDR3 nucleotides are TGTGCCAGCAGCTCCGGACAGGTTGGCGAGCAGTACTTC. Amino acid sequence: CASSSGQVGEQYF.

V gene TRBV27 combines with J gene TRBJ2-3; TRBD2 is a possible D gene (5 bases). Germline V gives CDR1 MNHEY, CDR2 SMNVEV (reference sequence). This CDR3 has 17 residues. The V gene lost 0 bases and the J gene lost 1 base, with 14 bases spanning the gap. The CDR3 spells CASSLSMAAGGTDTQYF. In DNA form, the CDR3 reads TGTGCCAGCAGTTTATCGATGGCTGCGGGTGGCACAGATACGCAGTATTTT.

V and J are TRBV9 and TRBJ2-1; 7 bases fit TRBD2. The V gene's germline CDR1 is SGDLS and CDR2 YYNGEE. CDR3 length: 14 amino acids. Germline trimming cut 6 bases from V and 5 bases from J; bases unmatched to any gene: 8. The CDR3 region has the DNA TGTGCCAGCAACCCTAGCGGAGATAACAATGAGCAGTTCTTC. Its protein is CASNPSGDNNEQFF.

The V and J genes are TRBV27 and TRBJ2-5; D is perhaps TRBD1 (6 bases). Trimming removed 8 bases at V and 1 base at J, with 14 bases between. Germline V gives CDR1 MNHEY, CDR2 SMNVEV (reference sequence). The CDR3 runs to 14 residues. The CDR3 is CASSSGDSQETQYF. DNA of the CDR3: TGTGCCAGCTCATCAGGGGATTCCCAAGAGACCCAGTACTTC.

The rearrangement joins TRBV11-2 to TRBJ2-7, with 10 bases aligning to TRBD1. CDR1 and CDR2 from the germline V gene are SGHAT and FQNNGV. The CDR3 length is 16 residues. V lost 1 base to trimming and J lost 0 bases; unmatched junction nucleotides: 3. The CDR3 spells CASSLVDRGFSYEQYF. In DNA, the CDR3 is TGTGCCAGCAGCTTAGTGGACAGGGGGTTCTCCTACGAGCAGTACTTC. Full variable domain (rest looked up from reference TRBV11-2 and TRBJ2-7): EAGVAQSPRYKIIEKRQSVAFWCNPISGHATLYWYQQILGQGPKLLIQFQNNGVVDDSQLPKDRFSAERLKGVDSTLKIQPAKLEDSAVYLCASSLVDRGFSYEQYFGPGTRLTVT.

This clone showed up just a few times. The gene calls are TRBV7-8 and TRBJ2-5; possibly TRBD1 for D (6 bases). The V gene lost 1 base and the J gene lost 1 base, with 10 bases spanning the gap. Germline loops: CDR1 SGHVS, CDR2 FQNEAQ. This CDR3 is 15 amino acids long. The CDR3 bases are TGTGCCAGCAGCTTAGGGTGGACAGCCCAAGAGACCCAGTACTTC. Its protein is CASSLGWTAQETQYF.

This sequence joins TRBV5-8 and TRBJ2-5, with a tentative D call TRBD1 (6 bases). The CDR3 runs 14 residues. Germline V CDR1 and CDR2: SGHTS, YDEGEE. Trimming shortened V by 0 bases and J by 5 bases, and 11 bases separated the two germline ends. CDR3: CASSLGGPRETQYF. In nucleotides, the CDR3 is TGTGCCAGCAGCTTGGGGGGGCCCCGGGAGACCCAGTACTTC.

The rearrangement joins TRBV30 to TRBJ2-5, with TRBD2 identical over 10 bases. The CDR3 runs to 15 residues. The germline gives CDR1 GTSNPN, CDR2 SVGIG (reference sequence). The V and J ends lost 3 bases and 5 bases, in that order; junction bases with no gene match: 9. DNA for the CDR3: TGTGCCTGGAGGGTCCTAGCGGGGGCCCGGGAGACCCAGTACTTC. This codes for CAWRVLAGARETQYF. Full variable domain (remainder filled in from reference TRBV30 and TRBJ2-5): SQTIHQWPATLVQPVGSPLSLECTVEGTSNPNLYWYRQAAGRGLQLLFYSVGIGQISSEVPQNLSASRPQDRQFILSSKKLLLSDSGFYLCAWRVLAGARETQYFGPGTRLLVL.

The chain recombines TRBV3-1 (or the pseudogene TRBV3-2) with TRBJ1-2, with D unresolved. Trimming took 0 bases from V and 0 from J, leaving 8 bases between them. Germline lookup yields CDR1 LGHDT and CDR2 YNNKEL (reference sequence). The CDR3 loop spans 15 amino acids. The CDR3 is CASSQDPRTNYGYTF. In nucleotides, the CDR3 is TGTGCCAGCAGCCAAGATCCCAGAACTAACTATGGCTACACCTTC.

V and J are TRBV6-5 and TRBJ2-7; no clear D gene. Trimming pared 7 bases from V and 2 bases from J, leaving 15 bases between. The CDR3 consists of 14 residues. Looked up from germline, CDR1 is MNHEY and CDR2 is SVGAGI. The DNA of the CDR3 is TGTGCCAGCACTCGAGACTCGGCGACCTACGAGCAGTACTTC. Its protein product is CASTRDSATYEQYF.

This clone showed up many times. V gene TRBV5-1 combines with J gene TRBJ1-1, with D possibly matching TRBD1 (5 bases). Between the trimmed V and J ends, which lost 10 bases and 0 bases, there was a span of 13 bases. The CDR3 contains 13 residues. Germline CDR1 SGHRS, CDR2 YFSETQ. The CDR3 is CASYLQVNTEAFF. The CDR3 DNA follows: TGCGCCTCCTACTTACAGGTGAACACTGAAGCTTTCTTT.

With regard to this clone: This sample also contains other DNA sequences that code for the same CDR3. The V and J genes are TRBV4-1 and TRBJ1-2, with TRBD1 matching over 7 bases. Germline CDR1 reads MGHRA; CDR2 reads YSYEKL. This CDR3 is built from 14 residues. Losses at the gene ends were 1 base for V and 4 bases for J; bases not matched to a gene: 3. In DNA, the CDR3 is TGCGCCAGCAGCCAAGGACAGGGAAGCTATGGCTACACCTTC. Its translation is CASSQGQGSYGYTF.

The count of this clone is one. The chain joins TRBV27 to TRBJ1-1, with D perhaps matching TRBD1 (6 bases). V shed 5 bases and J shed 1 base, with 8 bases lying between them. CDR1 is MNHEY, CDR2 SMNVEV, per germline (reference sequence). There are 13 residues in the CDR3. CDR3 nucleotide sequence: TGTGCCAGCAGTAACAGGGCGAACACTGAAGCTTTCTTT. Encoded protein: CASSNRANTEAFF.

In its sample, this clone was seen once. The J gene is TRBJ2-7, the V gene TRBV7-9; 13 nucleotides agree with TRBD2. This CDR3 has 16 residues. Trimming at V came to 4 bases and at J to 0 bases, leaving 3 bases not matched to a gene. Germline CDR1 is SEHNR and CDR2 is FQNEAQ (reference sequence). CDR3: CASSSTSGRSSYEQYF. The CDR3 nucleotides are TGTGCCAGCAGCTCGACTAGCGGGAGGTCCTCCTACGAGCAGTACTTC.

Only one count was recorded for this clone. The chain recombines TRBV19 with TRBJ1-1, with a weak D call TRBD1 (5 bases). The germline V gene has CDR1 LNHDA and CDR2 SQIVND (reference sequence). The V and J ends lost 3 bases and 5 bases respectively, with 10 bases between them. The CDR3 is 13 amino acids. This CDR3 is CASSIQGRTEAFF. CDR3 DNA: TGTGCCAGTAGTATCCAGGGAAGGACTGAAGCTTTCTTT.

The V call is TRBV3-1 (or the pseudogene TRBV3-2), the J call TRBJ2-1; 13 bases are a match to TRBD2. Germline values: CDR1 LGHDT, CDR2 YNNKEL (reference sequence). After removal of 4 bases from V and 9 bases from J, the junction contained 9 bases not matched to a gene. The CDR3 runs to 16 residues. DNA of the CDR3: TGTGCCAGCAGCCGCCCCAGGACTAGCGGGGGCCCTGAGCAGTTCTTC. Its protein is CASSRPRTSGGPEQFF.